Listed here is a single TCR beta chain. This clonotype showed up just a few times. What this receptor recognizes is not known. No quality values exist for individual bases; no much larger clone is one base distant. The 35 to 40 donors, aged about 6 to 95 years, were systemically healthy Caucasian individuals from Russia. Roughly 10 milliliters of peripheral blood were drawn from each donor into EDTA-treated Vacutainer tubes. Ficoll-Paque density-gradient centrifugation was used to isolate PBMCs, with at least 6.5 million per sample. Trizol reagent was used to extract total RNA from PBMCs, with at least 5.5 micrograms per sample. Naive CD45RAhigh/CD27high T cell percentages were measured by flow cytometry on a PBMC aliquot from every donor. The sample belongs to a study of blood T cells in healthy people across ages (dated by TCRdb to the mid-2010s). Background for the entire study: In model experiments, template switching captured about one uniquely barcoded TCR beta cDNA molecule for every two T cells. The study measured age-related changes in TCR beta repertoire diversity using deep sequencing normalized with unique cDNA molecular identifiers. The donors were divided into four age groups: young (average around 15 years), middle-aged (about 39), aged (about 61) and long-lived (about 90). To avoid experimental bias, donors of different ages were distributed randomly across sequencing lanes. The study analyzed two additional independent replicas of 1 million unique cDNA reads from the same blood draw for two donors, one aged 18 to 30 and one aged 80 or older. What the authors observed across the whole study: The CMV infection status of donors was not known, potentially confounding age-related changes in expanded clonotypes. Observed TCR beta diversity per million T cells fell roughly linearly with age, and a significant reduction was already apparent by age around 36. Observed TCR beta diversity correlated strongly with the percentage of naive T cells measured by flow cytometry. Conclusive comparison of naive and antigen-experienced compartments was prevented by the profiling of bulk unsorted PBMCs. Estimates of total diversity based on one million sequenced T cells were regarded as lower bounds and as underestimates. Compared with the aged group, the long-lived group had more naive CD4+ T cells, fewer expanded clones and increased TCR diversity, suggesting age selection.

Trimming takes 4 bases off V and 2 bases off J; junction bases not matched to a gene: 12. The CDR3 starts with the cysteine, ends with the phenylalanine, and has 17 residues. The read is trimmed to its CDR3 DNA, 51 bases read in frame from base 1. From a lookup of the germline V gene, CDR1 and CDR2 are SGHDN and FVKESK. The library came from 5' RACE. TCRdb names Illumina HiSeq 2500 as the instrument used. A second PCR of about 7 to 12 cycles was run with a J-beta primer mix and a sample-barcoded 5' primer. A unique molecular identifier was introduced onto each TCR beta cDNA molecule by a template-switch 5' adaptor carrying 12 random nucleotides. Each sample yielded at least 2.5 million CDR3-containing paired-end reads. The Mint cDNA synthesis kit, primed by a TRBC-specific oligonucleotide, was used to synthesize first-strand cDNA from all RNA. All cDNA was treated with uracil-DNA glycosylase and then went through a first 18-cycle PCR with the universal primers M1SS and BC2_uni_R. In the authors' own workflow: Normalization of each sample was performed by random selection of 1 million high-quality reads, each carrying a distinct molecular identifier. Reads with shared molecular identifiers were discarded instead of being binned into consensus sequences. MiTCR, run with a Q25 quality threshold and the strictest error-elimination algorithm, handled CDR3 identification, clonotype clustering and error correction. A nonparametric unseen species model using Euler transformation provided a lower-bound estimate of total TCR beta diversity. TCRdb reran the public reads through fastp at Q25 and MiXCR, keeping productive beta chains. A single entry per CDR3 protein holds the most common genes and DNA from its merged rows. The V and J calls here are based on TCRdb, not the publication. The sample includes about 1.5 million distinct CDR3 sequences, with roughly two fifths observed a single time. Jointly, the top ten make up around 4% of the sample.

The sequenced material came from blood. This sequence uses TRBV14 and TRBJ2-3, and 7 junctional nucleotides match TRBD2. The source is a woman younger than 35 in good health. The DNA sequence is TGTGCCAGCAGCCCAGATCTGGGAGCGGGATACACAGATACGCAGTATTTT. Protein translation: CASSPDLGAGYTDTQYF.